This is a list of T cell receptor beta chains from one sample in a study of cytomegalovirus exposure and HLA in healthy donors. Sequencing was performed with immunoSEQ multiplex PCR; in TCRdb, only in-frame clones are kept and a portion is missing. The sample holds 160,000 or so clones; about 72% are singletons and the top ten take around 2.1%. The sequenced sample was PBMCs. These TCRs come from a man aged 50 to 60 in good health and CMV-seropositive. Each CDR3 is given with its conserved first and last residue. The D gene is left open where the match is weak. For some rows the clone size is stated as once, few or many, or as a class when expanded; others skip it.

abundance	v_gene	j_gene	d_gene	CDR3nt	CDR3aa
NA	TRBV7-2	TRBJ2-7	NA	TGTGCCAGCAGCGGAGACGGCTACGAGCAGTACTTC	CASSGDGYEQYF
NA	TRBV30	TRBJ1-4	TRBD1	TGTGCCTGGAGCCAGGGGGGATCGGATGAAAAACTGTTTTTT	CAWSQGGSDEKLFF
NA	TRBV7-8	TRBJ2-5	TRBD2	TGTGCCAGCAGCTTAATGGGACTACGGACGACAGAGACCCAGTACTTC	CASSLMGLRTTETQYF
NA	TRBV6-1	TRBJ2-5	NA	TGTGCCAGCAGTGAAGGGACTGTAAGACAAGAGACCCAGTACTTC	CASSEGTVRQETQYF
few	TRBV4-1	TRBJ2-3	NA	TGCGCCAGCAGCCAAATGGGACAAGCGCACACAGATACGCAGTATTTT	CASSQMGQAHTDTQYF
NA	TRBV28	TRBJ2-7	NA	TGTGCCAGCAGTCTAGCTTTCGGGAAGGCCTACGAGCAGTACTTC	CASSLAFGKAYEQYF
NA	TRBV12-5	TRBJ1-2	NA	TGTGCTAGTGGCCCCGACAGGAACTATGGCTACACCTTC	CASGPDRNYGYTF
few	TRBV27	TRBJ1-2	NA	TGTGCCAGCAGTTTCAGTACAGGGTCGTCTGGCTACACCTTC	CASSFSTGSSGYTF
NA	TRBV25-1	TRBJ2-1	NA	TGTGCCAGCAGTGAATCGACAGTGAGGTTCTTC	CASSESTVRFF
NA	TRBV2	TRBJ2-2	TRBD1	TGTGCCAGCAGAACCGGGACAGGAAACACCGGGGAGCTGTTTTTT	CASRTGTGNTGELFF
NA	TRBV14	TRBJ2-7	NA	TGTGCCAGCAGCCAAGTAATTGCCAGTTCCTACGAGCAGTACTTC	CASSQVIASSYEQYF
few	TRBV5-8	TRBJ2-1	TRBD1	TGTGCCAGCAGCATCCCCGGGACAGGGGGCATTGAGCAGTTCTTC	CASSIPGTGGIEQFF
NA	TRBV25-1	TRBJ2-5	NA	TGTGCCAGCAGCGAAATGGTCAGGGTCGAAGAGACCCAGTACTTC	CASSEMVRVEETQYF
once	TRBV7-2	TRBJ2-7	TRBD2	TGTGCCAGCAGCTTAGAGCGGGGCGCCTACGAGCAGTACTTC	CASSLERGAYEQYF
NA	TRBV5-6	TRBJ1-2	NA	TGTGCCAGCAGCTTTGGCGGCAGCTATGGCTACACCTTC	CASSFGGSYGYTF
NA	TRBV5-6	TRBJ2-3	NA	TGTGCCAGCAGCAAAGGACTGACAGATACGCAGTATTTT	CASSKGLTDTQYF
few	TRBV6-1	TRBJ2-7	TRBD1	TGTGCCAGCAGTGTCGAGACAGGGTCGGGCGAGCAGTACTTC	CASSVETGSGEQYF
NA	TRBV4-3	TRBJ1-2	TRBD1	TGCGCCAGCAGCCAAGAAACGGGACAGAATAACTATGGTTACACCTTC	CASSQETGQNNYGYTF
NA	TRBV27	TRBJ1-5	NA	TGTGCCAGCAGTCCCGACAGTTATAGCAATCAGCCCCAGCATTTT	CASSPDSYSNQPQHF
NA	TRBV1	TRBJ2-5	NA	TGCACCAGCAGCCAAATCGGGGGGGTCCAAGAGACCCAGTACTTC	CTSSQIGGVQETQYF
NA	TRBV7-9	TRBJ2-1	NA	TGTGCCAGCAGCTTACTAAGCTCCTACAATGAGCAGTTCTTC	CASSLLSSYNEQFF
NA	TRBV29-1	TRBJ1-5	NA	TGCAGCGTTGAACTAGGCGGTAGCAATCAGCCCCAGCATTTT	CSVELGGSNQPQHF
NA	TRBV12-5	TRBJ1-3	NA	TGTGCTAGTGGTTTCGGAACCGCGGCTGGAAACACCATATATTTT	CASGFGTAAGNTIYF
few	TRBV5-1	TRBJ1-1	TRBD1	TGCGCCAGCAGCTGGGGACAGGGTATCTCTGAAGCTTTCTTT	CASSWGQGISEAFF
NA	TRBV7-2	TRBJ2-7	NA	TGTGCCAGCAGCTTAGCTCACGACAGATACGAGCAGTACTTC	CASSLAHDRYEQYF
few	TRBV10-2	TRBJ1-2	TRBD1	TGCGCCAGCAGTCCTCGGACAGGGGCGAGCTATGGCTACACCTTC	CASSPRTGASYGYTF
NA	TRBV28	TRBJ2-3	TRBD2	TGTGCCAGCAGTTGGGGGCTAGCGGGGGGCACAGATACGCAGTATTTT	CASSWGLAGGTDTQYF
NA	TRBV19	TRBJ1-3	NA	TGTGCCAGTAGCCCAGGGCAAAGAAACACCATATATTTT	CASSPGQRNTIYF
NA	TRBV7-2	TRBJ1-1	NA	TGTGCCAGCAGCGTACAAATAAACACTGAAGCTTTCTTT	CASSVQINTEAFF
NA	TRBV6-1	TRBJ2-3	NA	TGTGCCAGCAGTGAAGGACAGCAGAACACAGATACGCAGTATTTT	CASSEGQQNTDTQYF
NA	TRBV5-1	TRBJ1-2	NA	TGCGCCAGCAGCTCGGGTGACGATGGGGGCTACACCTTC	CASSSGDDGGYTF
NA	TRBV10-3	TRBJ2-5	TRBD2	TGTGCCATCAGTCCCCTAGCGGGGGGGCCGGGAGAGACCCAGTACTTC	CAISPLAGGPGETQYF
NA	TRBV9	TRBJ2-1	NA	TGTGCCAGCAGCGTAGAAGTGGGGGGTTACAATGAGCAGTTCTTC	CASSVEVGGYNEQFF
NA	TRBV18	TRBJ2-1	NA	TGTGCCAGCTCACCTACGGACAATTACAATGAGCAGTTCTTC	CASSPTDNYNEQFF
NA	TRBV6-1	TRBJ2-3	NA	TGTGCCAGCAGTGGCAAAGGTTCCCTAGCAGATACGCAGTATTTT	CASSGKGSLADTQYF
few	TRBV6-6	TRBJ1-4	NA	TGTGCCAGCAGTTACACTCGGACTAATGAAAAACTGTTTTTT	CASSYTRTNEKLFF